The source of this T cell receptor (beta chain) is a study of graft-versus-host responses after intestinal transplantation. Turning to the study itself: Isolated intestinal, liver-intestinal, or multivisceral transplants had been given to the recipients. After anti-thymocyte globulin induction, recipients took tacrolimus and steroids for approximately 3 years. Study-wide points: Recipient bone marrow held GvH clones, some seen earlier in ileum or blood. Circulating GvH clones peaking coincided with falling HvG clones soon after transplant.

CDR1 and CDR2 (germline): KGHSH, LQKENI. This CDR3 comprises 15 residues. The V end lost 3 bases, the J end lost 4 bases, and 14 bases lay between the germline ends. TCRdb's table, derived via immunoSEQ multiplex PCR, lists solely in-frame clones and lacks some. The sample carries about 96,000 clones, about nine tenths recorded once. Comments on this clone: Antigen: not known.

The sequence came from a human donor who received an intestinal transplant. The gene calls are TRBV18 and TRBJ2-3; D ambiguous. The sample here was unstimulated CD4+ T cells sorted from spleen or lymph node cells, taken before intestinal transplant. CDR3 sequence: CASSPGSVWADTQYF. CDR3 nucleotide sequence: TGTGCCAGCTCACCCGGGTCGGTCTGGGCAGATACGCAGTATTTT.